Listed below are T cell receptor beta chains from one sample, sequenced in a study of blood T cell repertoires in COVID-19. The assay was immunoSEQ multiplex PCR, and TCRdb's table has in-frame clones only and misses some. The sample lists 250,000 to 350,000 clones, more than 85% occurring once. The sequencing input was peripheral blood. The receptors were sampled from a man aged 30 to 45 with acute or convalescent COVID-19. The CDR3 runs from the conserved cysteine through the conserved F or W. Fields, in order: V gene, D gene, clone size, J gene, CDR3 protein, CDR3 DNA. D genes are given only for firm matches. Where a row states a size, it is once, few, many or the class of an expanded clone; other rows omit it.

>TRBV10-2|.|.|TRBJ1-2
CASRENRNNYGYTF
TGCGCCAGCAGGGAGAACAGGAATAACTATGGCTACACCTTC
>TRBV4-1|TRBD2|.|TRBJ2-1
CASSQDQRGGYNEQFF
TGCGCCAGCAGCCAAGATCAGCGCGGGGGGTACAATGAGCAGTTCTTC
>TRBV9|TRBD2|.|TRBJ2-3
CASSPTSSGFTDTQYF
TGTGCCAGCAGCCCTACCTCTAGCGGGTTCACAGATACGCAGTATTTT
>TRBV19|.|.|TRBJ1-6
CASSIRGFISPLHF
TGTGCCAGTAGTATACGGGGGTTTATTTCACCCCTCCACTTT
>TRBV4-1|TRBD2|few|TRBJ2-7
CASSLDYLAGGSYEQYF
TGCGCCAGCAGCCTCGACTATTTAGCGGGGGGATCCTACGAGCAGTACTTC
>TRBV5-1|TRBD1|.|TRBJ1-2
CASSLGDRDYGYTF
TGCGCCAGCAGCTTGGGAGACAGGGACTATGGCTACACCTTC
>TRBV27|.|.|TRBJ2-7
CASSPRSLLAYEQYF
TGTGCCAGCAGTCCGCGATCTTTGTTAGCCTACGAGCAGTACTTC
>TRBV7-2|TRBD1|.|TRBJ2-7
CASSLGGQGTYEQYF
TGTGCCAGCAGCTTAGGGGGACAGGGAACCTACGAGCAGTACTTC
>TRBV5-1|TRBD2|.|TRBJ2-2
CASSLAGDNTGELFF
TGCGCCAGCAGCTTAGCGGGAGACAACACCGGGGAGCTGTTTTTT
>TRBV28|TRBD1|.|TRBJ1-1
CASTSPGQGGTEAFF
TGTGCCAGTACAAGCCCGGGACAGGGAGGCACTGAAGCTTTCTTT
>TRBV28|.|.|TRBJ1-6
CASSPRGDAPLHF
TGTGCCAGCAGTCCCCGGGGGGACGCACCCCTCCACTTT
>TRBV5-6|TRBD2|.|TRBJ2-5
CASSSPGLAKETQYF
TGTGCCAGCAGCTCCCCGGGACTAGCAAAAGAGACCCAGTACTTC
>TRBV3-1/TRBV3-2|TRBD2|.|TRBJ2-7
CASSHRTSGVGFEQYF
TGTGCCAGCAGCCACCGGACTAGCGGGGTGGGGTTCGAGCAGTACTTC
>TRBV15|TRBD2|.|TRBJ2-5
CATSRSSSGKETQYF
TGTGCCACCAGCAGGTCTTCTAGCGGGAAAGAGACCCAGTACTTC
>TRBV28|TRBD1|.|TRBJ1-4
CASSQGARVEKLFF
TGTGCCAGCAGCCAGGGGGCGCGGGTTGAAAAACTGTTTTTT
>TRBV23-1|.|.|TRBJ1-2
CASSTTGQAYGYTF
TGCGCCAGCAGTACCACAGGACAAGCCTATGGCTACACCTTC
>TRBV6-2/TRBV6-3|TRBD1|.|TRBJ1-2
CASSRDSTYGYTF
TGTGCCAGCAGTCGGGACAGTACTTATGGCTACACCTTC
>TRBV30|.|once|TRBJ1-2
CAWSEGQPNYGYTF
TGTGCCTGGAGTGAAGGACAGCCTAACTATGGCTACACCTTC
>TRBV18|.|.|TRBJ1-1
CASSPSLDTEAFF
TGTGCCAGCTCACCATCTCTCGACACTGAAGCTTTCTTT
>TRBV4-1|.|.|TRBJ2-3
CASRPLGTDTQYF
TGCGCCAGCAGACCACTAGGAACAGATACGCAGTATTTT
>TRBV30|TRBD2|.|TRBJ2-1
CAWSNVAGAYNEQFF
TGTGCCTGGAGTAATGTAGCGGGGGCCTACAATGAGCAGTTCTTC
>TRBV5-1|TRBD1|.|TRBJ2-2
CASSFITGGNTGELFF
TGCGCCAGCAGCTTTATAACAGGGGGCAACACCGGGGAGCTGTTTTTT
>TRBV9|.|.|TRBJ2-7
CASSVGGDSYEQYF
TGTGCCAGCAGCGTAGGGGGAGACTCCTACGAGCAGTACTTC
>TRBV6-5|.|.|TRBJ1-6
CASSSTGSSYNSPLHF
TGTGCCAGCAGTTCCACAGGGAGCTCCTATAATTCACCCCTCCACTTT
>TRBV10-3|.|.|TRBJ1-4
CAISVGGLGKLFF
TGTGCCATCAGTGTGGGGGGACTCGGAAAACTGTTTTTT
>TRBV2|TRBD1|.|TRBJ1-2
CASSGQGEEAYGYTF
TGTGCCAGCAGCGGACAGGGGGAAGAGGCCTATGGCTACACCTTC
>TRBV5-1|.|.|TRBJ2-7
CASRLSGEFYEQYF
TGCGCCAGCAGACTGAGCGGAGAGTTCTACGAGCAGTACTTC